The rows below give T cell receptor beta chains drawn from one sample of a study of beta chain features in type 1 diabetes. Measured with immunoSEQ multiplex PCR; TCRdb has only the in-frame clones, and not every one. The sample contains about 620,000 clones, 15% to 17% of which appear only once. The source material was naive CD4+ T cells from blood. The receptors were sampled from a man aged 18 to 35 in good health. The CDR3 runs from the conserved cysteine through the conserved F or W. The D gene is left open where the match is weak. Some rows have no size entry. The others give once, few or many, or a class for an expanded clone.

>TRBJ2-7|few|-|TRBV9
CASSVGEGASSYEQYF
TGTGCCAGCAGCGTAGGGGAGGGGGCGAGCTCCTACGAGCAGTACTTC
>TRBJ2-3|few|-|TRBV11-2
CASRVIRDTDTQYF
TGTGCCAGCAGGGTGATCCGGGACACAGATACGCAGTATTTT
>TRBJ2-1|-|-|TRBV5-1
CASSLEGGTYNEQFF
TGCGCCAGCAGCTTGGAGGGCGGGACCTACAATGAGCAGTTCTTC
>TRBJ1-2|-|TRBD1|TRBV5-4
CASSLVGQTYYGYTF
TGTGCCAGCAGCTTGGTGGGACAGACGTACTATGGCTACACCTTC
>TRBJ2-1|-|-|TRBV7-3
CASSPGRTLFF
TGTGCCAGCAGCCCCGGACGTACTTTGTTCTTC
>TRBJ1-1|few|-|TRBV9
CASSVLPDLNTEAFF
TGTGCCAGCAGCGTCTTGCCAGACCTAAACACTGAAGCTTTCTTT
>TRBJ2-7|few|-|TRBV18
CASSPPSANEQYF
TGTGCCAGCTCACCACCGTCTGCGAACGAGCAGTACTTC
>TRBJ2-5|-|-|TRBV7-9
CASGAVQETQYF
TGTGCCAGCGGGGCAGTGCAAGAGACCCAGTACTTC
>TRBJ2-7|once|-|TRBV5-7
CASSLENRKNYEQYF
TGTGCCAGCAGCTTGGAAAATCGCAAAAACTACGAGCAGTACTTC
>TRBJ2-5|few|-|TRBV5-1
CASSTGQIEGETQYF
TGCGCCAGCAGCACCGGACAGATAGAGGGGGAGACCCAGTACTTC
>TRBJ2-7|-|TRBD1|TRBV14
CASSIRGRDSYEQYF
TGTGCCAGCAGCATACGAGGACGGGACAGCTACGAGCAGTACTTC
>TRBJ2-7|once|-|TRBV27
CASSFGAGRLGGSYEQYF
TGTGCCAGCAGTTTCGGGGCAGGCAGGTTGGGGGGCTCCTACGAGCAGTACTTC
>TRBJ2-7|few|TRBD2|TRBV7-2
CASSLGAGDEQYF
TGTGCCAGCAGCTTAGGGGCGGGGGACGAGCAGTACTTC
>TRBJ2-1|-|-|TRBV27
CASRVGNGFEQFF
TGTGCCAGCAGAGTCGGGAACGGGTTTGAGCAGTTCTTC
>TRBJ2-5|-|TRBD1|TRBV2
CASSRQGSAQYF
TGTGCCAGCAGTCGACAGGGGTCTGCCCAGTACTTC
>TRBJ1-1|-|TRBD1|TRBV10-3
CAITGTGGHAAEAFF
TGTGCCATTACCGGGACAGGGGGCCATGCTGCTGAAGCTTTCTTT
>TRBJ2-1|-|-|TRBV28
CASRSGQNVGEQFF
TGTGCCAGCAGGTCGGGACAAAATGTCGGTGAGCAGTTCTTC
>TRBJ2-6|few|TRBD1|TRBV28
CASREIDRVAGANVLTF
TGTGCCAGCAGGGAAATCGACAGGGTGGCTGGGGCCAACGTCCTGACTTTC
>TRBJ2-3|-|TRBD2|TRBV10-3
CAISVLREGTDTQYF
TGTGCCATCAGTGTTTTGCGGGAGGGTACGGATACGCAGTATTTT
>TRBJ2-3|few|TRBD2|TRBV28
CASHSGGASDTQYF
TGTGCCAGCCATAGCGGGGGGGCGTCAGATACGCAGTATTTT
>TRBJ1-2|-|-|TRBV6-6
CASKRDINYGYTF
TGTGCCAGCAAACGGGACATTAACTATGGCTACACCTTC
>TRBJ2-2|-|-|TRBV5-1
CASSLSGYGELFF
TGCGCCAGCAGCTTGTCAGGGTACGGGGAGCTGTTTTTT
>TRBJ2-2|-|-|TRBV18
CASSPSGELFF
TGTGCCAGCTCACCATCCGGGGAGCTGTTTTTT
>TRBJ1-1|few|TRBD1|TRBV5-4
CASSLLDRGNTEAFF
TGTGCCAGCAGCCTACTCGACAGGGGTAACACTGAAGCTTTCTTT
>TRBJ2-7|few|-|TRBV7-2
CASSFGRTASYEQYF
TGTGCCAGCAGCTTTGGTAGGACTGCCTCCTACGAGCAGTACTTC
>TRBJ2-3|few|-|TRBV29-1
CSVAGTTDTQYF
TGCAGCGTGGCAGGGACCACAGATACGCAGTATTTT
>TRBJ2-2|-|TRBD1|TRBV7-2
CASSLINRGAGELFF
TGTGCCAGCAGCCTGATCAACAGGGGGGCCGGGGAGCTGTTTTTT
>TRBJ2-1|-|TRBD2|TRBV7-8
CASSLSRGRSSYNEQFF
TGTGCCAGCAGCTTAAGTCGCGGGAGGAGCTCCTACAATGAGCAGTTCTTC
>TRBJ2-7|few|-|TRBV4-3
CASSQDIGFYEQYF
TGCGCCAGCAGCCAAGATATCGGGTTCTACGAGCAGTACTTC
>TRBJ2-3|few|-|TRBV2
CASSEFPSTDTQYF
TGTGCCAGCAGTGAATTCCCTAGCACAGATACGCAGTATTTT